This entry lists 32 T cell receptor beta chains sequenced from one sample in a study of T cell responses to AZD1222 COVID-19 vaccine. Using immunoSEQ multiplex PCR, the repertoire was profiled, and TCRdb retains in-frame clones only, with some absent. The repertoire includes more than 100,000 clones, around 90% of them detected once, and around 2.6% sits in the top ten. Sequences were derived from peripheral blood, sampled 28 days after the second AZD1222 dose. The receptors come from an adult who received the AZD1222 COVID-19 vaccine.

The chain combines TRBV2 with TRBJ1-1, with D unresolved. The CDR3 length is 14 residues. Germline CDR1 and CDR2: SNHLY and FYNNEI. The V end was cut by 7 bases, the J end by 1 base, with 13 bases between. For the CDR3, the DNA is TGTGCCAGCAACGCGAACAGAAGGAACACTGAAGCTTTCTTT. Residues: CASNANRRNTEAFF.

CDR3 loop: CASSIVFGSSYEQYF. CDR3 DNA sequence: TGTGCCAGTAGTATAGTTTTCGGATCTTCCTACGAGCAGTACTTC. The J gene is TRBJ2-7, the V gene TRBV19; D is unclear. The length of the CDR3 is 15 residues. The V gene's germline CDR1 is LNHDA and CDR2 SQIVND (reference sequence). V lost 1 base, J lost 1 base, and 11 bases lay in between.

The chain couples TRBV5-4 to TRBJ1-4; D might be TRBD1 (6 bases). Trimming stripped 4 bases from V and 1 base from J, with 11 bases between. The CDR3 extends over 15 amino acids. The V gene's germline CDR1 is SGHNT and CDR2 YYREEE (reference sequence). The CDR3 sequence is CASSHQQGTNEKLFF. The CDR3 bases are TGTGCCAGCAGCCACCAACAGGGAACTAATGAAAAACTGTTTTTT.

The chain joins TRBV7-2 to TRBJ1-2, with D hard to call. This CDR3 comprises 14 residues. The ends were cut back, 1 base at V and 0 bases at J, with 6 bases in the middle. The germline CDR1 and CDR2 sequences are SGHTA and FQGNSA. This chain's CDR3 is CASSLGSSNYGYTF. The CDR3 DNA reads as TGTGCCAGCAGCTTAGGCAGTTCTAACTATGGCTACACCTTC.

The J gene is TRBJ1-4, the V gene TRBV4-2; D is possibly TRBD1 (5 bases). The V gene's germline CDR1 is LGHNA and CDR2 YNFKEQ. This CDR3 region has 17 residues. Deletions cut 4 bases from V and 2 bases from J, with 17 bases between. Here the CDR3 DNA reads TGTGCCAGCAGCCCGGGGGAGGGAGGGCTCACTAATGAAAAACTGTTTTTT. Its translation: CASSPGEGGLTNEKLFF.

This clone appeared a few times. The genes are TRBV5-1 and TRBJ2-3; 14 bases line up with TRBD2. The CDR3 contains 16 residues. Per germline, CDR1 SGHRS and CDR2 YFSETQ. V lost 4 bases and J lost 8; bases outside the gene matches: 9. The CDR3 DNA reads as TGCGCCAGCAGCGCGACTAGCGGGGGGGCACAGGCTACGCAGTATTTT. Its protein product is CASSATSGGAQATQYF.

The gene calls are TRBV11-3 and TRBJ2-1, with D maybe TRBD2 (6 bases). The CDR3 runs to 14 residues. Germline CDR1 is SGHNT and CDR2 is YENEEA. V lost 0 bases, J lost 9 bases, and 12 bases lay in between. DNA of the CDR3: TGTGCCAGCAGCTTAGAGGGTTTGGGGGGTGAGCAGTTCTTC. It translates to CASSLEGLGGEQFF.

The chain uses TRBV18 and TRBJ2-3, with D hard to call. The CDR3 runs to 13 residues. In germline, CDR1 is KGHSH, CDR2 LQKENI. Trimming took 1 base from V and 2 from J, leaving 4 bases between them. CDR3: CASSPQYTDTQYF. CDR3 bases: TGTGCCAGCTCACCACAATACACAGATACGCAGTATTTT.

The chain uses TRBV5-1 and TRBJ2-2; D might be TRBD1 (5 bases). Germline CDR1 and CDR2: SGHRS and YFSETQ. The CDR3 loop spans 16 amino acids. Trimming removed 1 base from V and 0 bases from J, with 10 bases in between. As DNA, the CDR3 is TGCGCCAGCAGCTTGAACGTCAGGGCGAACACCGGGGAGCTGTTTTTT. It codes for CASSLNVRANTGELFF.

The chain carries TRBV7-3 and TRBJ1-3; D is uncertain. V shed 6 bases and J shed 0 bases, with 12 bases lying between them. The CDR3 is made up of 15 amino acids. Germline V gene data show CDR1 as SGHTA and CDR2 as FQGTGA. Here the CDR3 reads CASSFGSSSGNTIYF. In nucleotides, the CDR3 is TGTGCCAGCAGTTTCGGGAGTAGCTCTGGAAACACCATATATTTT.

The V and J genes are TRBV5-5 and TRBJ2-7, with D hard to call. This CDR3 spans 13 amino acids. The germline V and J ends were trimmed by 1 base and 3 bases, with 8 bases remaining between them. Germline V gene sequence: CDR1 SGHKS, CDR2 YYEKEE (reference sequence). The CDR3 protein is CASSLLESYEQYF. The CDR3, as DNA: TGTGCCAGCAGCTTGCTGGAGAGCTACGAGCAGTACTTC.

V gene TRBV6-1 combines with J gene TRBJ1-5, with D possibly being TRBD1 (5 bases). V was shortened by 3 bases and J by 2 bases, with 5 bases between the two germline ends. The CDR3 spans 13 residues. In germline, CDR1 is MNHNS, CDR2 SASEGT. For the CDR3, the DNA is TGTGCCAGCAGTGAGACAGGCAATCAGCCCCAGCATTTT. This codes for CASSETGNQPQHF.

The rearrangement uses TRBV4-3 and TRBJ1-6; D gene ambiguous. The germline V gene has CDR1 LGHNA and CDR2 YSLEER. Trimming took 1 base from V and 8 from J, leaving 9 bases between them. The CDR3 sequence is 14 residues long. CDR3 protein: CASSQGQPDSPLHF. CDR3 coding DNA: TGCGCCAGCAGCCAAGGACAACCTGATTCACCCCTCCACTTT.

This clone was seen a handful of times. The chain carries TRBV7-2 and TRBJ2-1; 10 bases agree with TRBD2. Per the germline V gene, CDR1 is SGHTA and CDR2 is FQGNSA. The trim removed 2 bases at V and 8 bases at J, leaving 6 bases unmatched. This CDR3 contains 15 residues. For the CDR3, the DNA is TGTGCCAGCAGCTTACTTTCCGGGACTAGCGATGAGCAGTTCTTC. It translates to CASSLLSGTSDEQFF.

The chain is built from TRBV9 and TRBJ1-6; a weak D match, TRBD1 (6 bases). Germline V gene sequence: CDR1 SGDLS, CDR2 YYNGEE. CDR3 length equals 15 residues. V gave up 0 bases and J gave up 9 bases, with 13 bases separating them. The chain's CDR3 is CASSVGAGVGSPLHF. The CDR3 nucleotides are TGTGCCAGCAGCGTAGGGGCAGGGGTTGGTTCACCCCTCCACTTT.

The V call is TRBV6-6, the J call TRBJ1-1; tentatively, D is TRBD1 (6 bases). CDR1 is MNHNY, CDR2 SVGAGI, per germline (reference sequence). The CDR3 spans 13 residues. Trimming took 1 base from V and 7 from J, leaving 10 bases between them. The CDR3 bases are TGTGCCAGCAGTTACTGGGGGACAAATGAAGCTTTCTTT. Translating gives CASSYWGTNEAFF.

The gene calls are TRBV5-4 and TRBJ1-1; perhaps TRBD1 as D (5 bases). Germline CDR1 SGHNT, CDR2 YYREEE (reference sequence). CDR3 length: 15 amino acids. The ends were cut back, 3 bases at V and 4 bases at J, with 16 bases in the middle. The CDR3 region has the DNA TGTGCCAGCAGCTACGACCTGCTGAGGGGCACTGAAGCTTTCTTT. This sequence encodes CASSYDLLRGTEAFF.

This clone has just one count. The chain joins TRBV18 to TRBJ1-1; D gene unclear. The germline V and J ends were trimmed by 2 bases and 4 bases, with 14 bases remaining between them. Germline assignment: CDR1 KGHSH and CDR2 LQKENI. The CDR3 is 15 amino acids. In DNA form, the CDR3 reads TGTGCCAGCTCACCAACTTTCGGGGTTCTCACTGAAGCTTTCTTT. Amino acids: CASSPTFGVLTEAFF. Filled out from reference TRBV18 and TRBJ1-1, the complete variable domain reads NAGVMQNPRHLVRRRGQEARLRCSPMKGHSHVYWYRQLPEEGLKFMVYLQKENIIDESGMPKERFSAEFPKEGPSILRIQQVVRGDSAAYFCASSPTFGVLTEAFFGQGTRLTVV.

This clone was detected once. The chain employs TRBV6-2 or TRBV6-3 and TRBJ1-2, with D unresolved. The germline CDR1 and CDR2 sequences are MNHEY and SVGEGT. There are 14 residues in the CDR3. V lost 6 bases, J lost 5 bases, and 16 bases lay in between. The CDR3 DNA sequence: TGTGCCAGCAGCCAGATGGCATGGGTTTATGGCTACACCTTC. Its translation is CASSQMAWVYGYTF.

The V call is TRBV18, the J call TRBJ1-1; weak D call: TRBD1 (6 bases). Germline V lookup: CDR1 KGHSH, CDR2 LQKENI. The CDR3 runs 17 residues. Trimming took off 3 bases at V and 1 base at J, with 18 bases between the two ends. As DNA, the CDR3 is TGTGCCAGCTCACCCCAGGCGGGGAACAGGGAGAACACTGAAGCTTTCTTT. The encoded protein is CASSPQAGNRENTEAFF.

Here the CDR3 reads CASSPRTEQFF. CDR3 bases: TGTGCCAGCTCACCCCGGACAGAGCAGTTCTTC. The rearrangement uses TRBV18 and TRBJ2-1, with D possibly being TRBD1 (5 bases). Trimming removed 3 bases from V and 10 bases from J, with 7 bases in between. The CDR3 totals 11 residues. Germline-derived CDR1 and CDR2 are KGHSH and LQKENI.

A single count supports this clone. The V and J genes are TRBV5-1 and TRBJ2-3, with 7 bases fitting TRBD1. Germline V gene data show CDR1 as SGHRS and CDR2 as YFSETQ. The CDR3 runs to 16 residues. After removal of 1 base from V and 1 base from J, the junction contained 6 bases not matched to a gene. The CDR3 region has the DNA TGCGCCAGCAGCTTGTTACCCCAGGGGGGCACAGATACGCAGTATTTT. It is translated as CASSLLPQGGTDTQYF.

This sequence joins TRBV28 and TRBJ1-2, with D maybe TRBD1 (6 bases). V lost 6 bases and J lost 4, with 12 bases in between. The length of the CDR3 is 13 residues. Germline CDR1 is MDHEN and CDR2 is SYDVKM. The CDR3 protein is CASRLTGLYGYTF. CDR3 sequence (DNA): TGTGCCAGCAGACTTACAGGGCTCTATGGCTACACCTTC.

This chain connects TRBV6-5 to TRBJ1-2, with D unclear. V shed 0 bases and J shed 4 bases, with 6 bases lying between them. This CDR3 is built from 13 residues. Germline V CDR1 and CDR2: MNHEY, SVGAGI. This CDR3 reads CASSYSGGYGYTF. Written as DNA, the CDR3 is TGTGCCAGCAGTTACTCCGGCGGCTATGGCTACACCTTC.

Regarding this clone: Other nucleotide sequences from this sample produce the same CDR3. The genes are TRBV2 and TRBJ2-5; D is perhaps TRBD1 (5 bases). Germline V gene lookup returns CDR1 SNHLY and CDR2 FYNNEI. The CDR3 is made up of 13 amino acids. V was pared by 3 bases and J by 5 bases, with 10 bases between. The CDR3 reads CASSEGPWETQYF. CDR3 nucleotides: TGTGCCAGCAGTGAGGGGCCATGGGAGACCCAGTACTTC.

The chain combines TRBV9 with TRBJ2-3; the D gene is possibly TRBD2 (5 bases). The CDR3 sequence is 16 residues long. Looked up from germline, CDR1 is SGDLS and CDR2 is YYNGEE. The ends were cut back, 4 bases at V and 2 bases at J, with 17 bases in the middle. CDR3 sequence reads: CASSLSGWAHTDTQYF. In DNA, the CDR3 is TGTGCCAGCAGCTTGTCGGGGTGGGCACACACAGATACGCAGTATTTT.

The V and J genes are TRBV7-9 and TRBJ1-2; D gene ambiguous. CDR1 is SEHNR and CDR2 is FQNEAQ in the germline V gene (reference sequence). CDR3 length: 15 residues. V dropped 5 bases and J dropped 7 bases, with 20 bases sitting between them. The CDR3 sequence: CASSPVAEVDFGYTF. CDR3 coding DNA: TGTGCCAGCAGCCCCGTGGCAGAAGTGGATTTTGGCTACACCTTC.

The rearrangement links TRBV3-1 (or the pseudogene TRBV3-2) to TRBJ1-5, with D possibly being TRBD1 (6 bases). The V gene's germline CDR1 is LGHDT and CDR2 YNNKEL (reference sequence). The CDR3 length is 13 residues. V lost 0 bases, J lost 9 bases, and 9 bases lay in between. In nucleotides, the CDR3 is TGTGCCAGCAGCCAAGATACAGGGAGGCCCCAGCATTTT. It codes for CASSQDTGRPQHF.

V usage is TRBV6-2 or TRBV6-3 and J usage is TRBJ2-2; 9 positions agree with TRBD1. CDR1 and CDR2 (germline): MNHEY, SVGEGT. Trimming cost V 4 bases and J 5 bases; bases outside gene matches: 8. The CDR3 length is 16 residues. The DNA of the CDR3 is TGTGCCAGCAGTTTCTATAGGACAGGGGTAACCGGGGAGCTGTTTTTT. This sequence encodes CASSFYRTGVTGELFF.

V usage is TRBV4-3 and J usage is TRBJ2-1; D gene ambiguous. The CDR3 covers 13 residues. CDR1 and CDR2 (germline): LGHNA, YSLEER. V lost 0 bases and J lost 9, with 9 bases in between. In nucleotides, the CDR3 is TGCGCCAGCAGCCAAGATCTGGCAATTGAGCAGTTCTTC. It is translated as CASSQDLAIEQFF.

The chain employs TRBV19 and TRBJ2-5, with a possible D match to TRBD1 (6 bases). CDR1 LNHDA and CDR2 SQIVND come from the germline V gene (reference sequence). The CDR3 totals 14 residues. Trimming shortened V by 3 bases and J by 1 base, and 9 bases separated the two germline ends. CDR3 in amino acids: CASSIKGVQETQYF. For the CDR3, the DNA is TGTGCCAGTAGTATTAAGGGGGTCCAAGAGACCCAGTACTTC.

The chain is built from TRBV2 and TRBJ1-5, with D unclear. This CDR3 contains 13 residues. Looked up from germline, CDR1 is SNHLY and CDR2 is FYNNEI. With 0 bases removed from V and 7 bases from J, the gap between germline ends came to 7 bases. CDR3 residues: CASSEARVQPQHF. CDR3 coding DNA: TGTGCCAGCAGTGAAGCAAGGGTACAGCCCCAGCATTTT.